The TCR beta chain described here comes from a study of T cell changes during pregnancy in multiple sclerosis (dated by TCRdb to about 2019). Broadly, across the study: In women with multiple sclerosis, the researchers looked at how the T cell repertoire shifted as pregnancy progressed.

The library was built by means of the immunoSEQ multiplex PCR assay. The immuneACCESS repertoire file appears here via TCRdb, limited to in-frame rearrangements. These files lack a portion of the clones; in checked studies, under half of the deficit traces to unresolved V genes, and the cause of the others is not known. The sample includes some 120,000 clones, with approximately 90% observed a single time. The ten largest clones capture 1.5% to 1.7% of the sample. CDR1 and CDR2 are read off the germline V gene as SNHLY and FYNNEI. Compared with germline, V lacks 8 bases and J lacks 0 bases; bases without a gene match: 10. The CDR3 runs 17 amino acids, cysteine and phenylalanine included. The DNA shown is the 51-base CDR3, in frame from base 1. About this clone itself: The antigen it binds to is not known. Base quality data are lacking; no much larger clone is found one base away.

The source was peripheral blood, collected in the third trimester of pregnancy. The receptor comes from a female donor with multiple sclerosis, enrolled in a pregnancy study. This receptor chain uses TRBV2 and TRBJ1-5; 10 central nucleotides agree with TRBD1. Here the CDR3 is given as CASRSTDRGRSNQPQHF. Here is the DNA: TGTGCCAGCCGATCAACCGACAGGGGGCGTAGCAATCAGCCCCAGCATTTT.